This T cell receptor beta chain emerged from a study of T cells in Graves' hyperthyroidism and ophthalmopathy. Patients having uncontrolled infection, another autoimmune disease, pregnancy or lactation were not included. The diagnostic basis comprised clinical symptoms, serum thyroxine and TRAb, thyroid ultrasound and orbital computed tomography. V was shortened by 3 bases and J by 5 bases, with 7 bases between the two germline ends. CDR3 length: 12 residues. Amplification of TCR beta CDR3 regions was performed using RNA transcripts as template. The primer set for the first-round RT-PCR of the TCR CDR3 was HTBI. TCRdb used MiXCR to reprocess the multiplex PCR reads, holding one entry per CDR3 protein. The sample has about 700,000 distinct CDR3 sequences, just under 45% seen once.

The chain recombines TRBV12-3 or TRBV12-4 with TRBJ1-2; the D is unclear. The sample consisted of peripheral blood or thyroid tissue (not recorded which). This clonotype originated in an adult man with Graves' disease, either hyperthyroidism or ophthalmopathy (not recorded which). CDR3 in amino acids: CASSFKLYGYTF. DNA of the CDR3: TGTGCCAGCAGTTTCAAGCTGTATGGCTACACCTTC.